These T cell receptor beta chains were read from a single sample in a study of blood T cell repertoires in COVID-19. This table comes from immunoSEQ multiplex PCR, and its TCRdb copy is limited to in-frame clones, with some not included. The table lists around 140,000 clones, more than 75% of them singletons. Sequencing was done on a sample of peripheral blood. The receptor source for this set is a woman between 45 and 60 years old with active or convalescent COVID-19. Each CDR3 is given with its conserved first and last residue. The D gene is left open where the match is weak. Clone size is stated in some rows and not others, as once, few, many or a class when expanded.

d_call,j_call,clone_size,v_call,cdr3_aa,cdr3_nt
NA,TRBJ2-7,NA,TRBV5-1,CASSARGYEQYF,TGCGCCAGCTCAGCGAGAGGATACGAGCAGTACTTC
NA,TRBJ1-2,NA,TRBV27,CASTSSGAGGYTF,TGTGCCAGCACCTCCTCGGGAGCAGGCGGCTACACCTTC
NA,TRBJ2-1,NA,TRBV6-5,CASSYLEGNNEQFF,TGTGCCAGCAGTTACTTGGAGGGCAACAATGAGCAGTTCTTC
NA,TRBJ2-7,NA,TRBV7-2,CASSSDRDNSYEQYF,TGTGCCAGCAGCTCAGACCGGGACAACTCCTACGAGCAGTACTTC
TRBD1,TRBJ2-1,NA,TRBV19,CASSRIPGQGWMNEQFF,TGTGCCAGTAGCCGCATCCCGGGACAGGGGTGGATGAATGAGCAGTTCTTC
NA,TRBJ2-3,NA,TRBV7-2,CASSVSGEDTQYF,TGTGCCAGCAGCGTTTCAGGGGAAGATACGCAGTATTTT
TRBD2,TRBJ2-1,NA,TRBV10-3,CAISESKVAGNEQFF,TGTGCCATCAGTGAGTCTAAGGTAGCGGGAAATGAGCAGTTCTTC
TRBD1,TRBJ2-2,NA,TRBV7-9,CASSLRPTGSNTGELFF,TGTGCCAGCAGCTTAAGGCCGACAGGGTCCAACACCGGGGAGCTGTTTTTT
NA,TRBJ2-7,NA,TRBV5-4,CASSLDRGDEQYF,TGTGCCAGCAGCTTGGATCGGGGAGACGAGCAGTACTTC
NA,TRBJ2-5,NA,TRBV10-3,CAISDRSGVTQYF,TGTGCCATCAGTGACCGTAGCGGAGTGACCCAGTACTTC
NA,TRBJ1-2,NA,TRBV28,CASQPVGGYGYTF,TGTGCCAGCCAACCCGTAGGCGGATATGGCTACACCTTC
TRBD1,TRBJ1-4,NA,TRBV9,CASSGGQAATNEKLFF,TGTGCCAGCAGCGGGGGACAGGCGGCAACTAATGAAAAACTGTTTTTT
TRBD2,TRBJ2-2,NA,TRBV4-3,CASSPGGPLFGELFF,TGCGCCAGCAGCCCGGGGGGGCCCCTGTTCGGGGAGCTGTTTTTT
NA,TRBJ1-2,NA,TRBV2,CASSGQPNYGYTF,TGTGCCAGCAGTGGACAGCCTAACTATGGCTACACCTTC
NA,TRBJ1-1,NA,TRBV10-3,CAISGTGTMPGAFF,TGTGCCATCAGTGGGACCGGGACAATGCCCGGAGCTTTCTTT
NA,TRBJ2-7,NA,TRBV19,CASSIASGPRGYEQYF,TGTGCCAGTAGTATAGCCTCGGGACCCAGGGGCTACGAGCAGTACTTC
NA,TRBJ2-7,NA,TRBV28,CASMRTYEQYF,TGTGCCAGCATGAGGACCTACGAGCAGTACTTC
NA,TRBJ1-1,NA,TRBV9,CASSVASGTEAFF,TGTGCCAGCAGCGTAGCTTCGGGCACTGAAGCTTTCTTT
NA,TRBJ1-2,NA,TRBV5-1,CASSLSESSNGYTF,TGCGCCAGCAGCTTGAGTGAGTCGTCGAATGGCTACACCTTC
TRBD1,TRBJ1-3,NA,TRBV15,CATSWDRVVGNTIYF,TGTGCCACCAGCTGGGACAGGGTTGTTGGAAACACCATATATTTT
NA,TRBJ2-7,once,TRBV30,CAWNPPWSGEQYF,TGTGCCTGGAACCCTCCCTGGTCAGGGGAGCAGTACTTC
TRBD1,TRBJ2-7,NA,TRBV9,CASSQTGDFSSYEQYF,TGTGCCAGCAGCCAGACAGGGGACTTTAGCTCCTACGAGCAGTACTTC
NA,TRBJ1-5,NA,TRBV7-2,CASSLGPGGNQPQHF,TGTGCCAGCAGCTTAGGTCCAGGGGGCAATCAGCCCCAGCATTTT
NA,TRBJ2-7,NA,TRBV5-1,CASSLSQRVDEQYF,TGCGCCAGCAGCTTGTCTCAGAGGGTCGACGAGCAGTACTTC
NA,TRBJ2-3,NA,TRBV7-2,CASSLRLTDTQYF,TGTGCCAGCAGCTTACGGTTAACAGATACGCAGTATTTT
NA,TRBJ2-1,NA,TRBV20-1,CSAHTRGEQFF,TGCAGTGCCCACACTAGAGGGGAGCAGTTCTTC
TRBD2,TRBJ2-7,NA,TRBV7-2,CASSSDSGRPIAQYF,TGTGCCAGCAGCTCCGATAGCGGGAGGCCTATCGCGCAGTACTTC
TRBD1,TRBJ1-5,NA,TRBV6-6,CASSYGTGNNQPQHF,TGTGCCAGCAGTTACGGGACAGGGAACAATCAGCCCCAGCATTTT
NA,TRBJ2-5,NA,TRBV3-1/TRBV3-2,CASSQVKETQYF,TGTGCCAGCAGCCAAGTAAAAGAGACCCAGTACTTC
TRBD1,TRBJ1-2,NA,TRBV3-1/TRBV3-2,CASRRQGGGYTF,TGTGCCAGCAGGCGACAGGGAGGTGGCTACACCTTC
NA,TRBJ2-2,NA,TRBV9,CASSVDPGNTGELFF,TGTGCCAGCAGCGTAGATCCCGGGAACACCGGGGAGCTGTTTTTT
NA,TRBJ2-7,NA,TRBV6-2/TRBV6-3,CASSYGGGPMPYEQYF,TGTGCCAGCAGTTATGGCGGGGGCCCAATGCCCTACGAGCAGTACTTC
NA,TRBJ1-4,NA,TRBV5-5,CASSTGLGNEKLFF,TGTGCCAGCAGCACGGGGTTAGGGAATGAAAAACTGTTTTTT
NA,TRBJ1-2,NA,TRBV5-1,CASSPSPQGWGYTF,TGCGCCAGCAGCCCGAGCCCACAGGGTTGGGGCTACACCTTC
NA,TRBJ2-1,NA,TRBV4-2,CASSQELYNEQFF,TGTGCCAGCAGCCAAGAACTTTACAATGAGCAGTTCTTC
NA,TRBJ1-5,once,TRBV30,CAWSGGGIGQPQHF,TGTGCCTGGAGTGGAGGGGGTATTGGTCAGCCCCAGCATTTT
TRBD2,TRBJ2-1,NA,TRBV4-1,CASSTGGGYNEQFF,TGCGCCAGCAGCACTGGGGGGGGCTACAATGAGCAGTTCTTC
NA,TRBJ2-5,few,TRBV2,CASRSGTRETQYF,TGTGCCAGCAGATCCGGCACCAGGGAGACCCAGTACTTC
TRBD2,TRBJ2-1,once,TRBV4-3,CASSPNLLAGGGIEQFF,TGCGCCAGCAGCCCGAATTTACTAGCGGGAGGCGGTATTGAGCAGTTCTTC
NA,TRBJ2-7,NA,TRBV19,CASPRVERAVLEDEQYF,TGTGCCAGTCCTAGGGTGGAGCGGGCGGTTTTGGAGGACGAGCAGTACTTC
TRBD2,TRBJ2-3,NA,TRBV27,CASSLMAGGRTDTQYF,TGTGCCAGCAGTTTAATGGCGGGGGGGCGCACAGATACGCAGTATTTT
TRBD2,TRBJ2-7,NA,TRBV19,CASSGGRGYEQYF,TGTGCCAGTAGCGGTGGGAGGGGCTACGAGCAGTACTTC
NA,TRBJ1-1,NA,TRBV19,CASSDTGWSTEAFF,TGTGCCAGTAGTGATACAGGGTGGTCCACTGAAGCTTTCTTT
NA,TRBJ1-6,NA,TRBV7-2,CASSFSYGGRGSPLHF,TGTGCCAGCAGCTTTAGTTACGGAGGCCGGGGTTCACCCCTCCACTTT
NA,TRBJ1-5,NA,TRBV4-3,CASSQDRGGYQPQHF,TGCGCCAGCAGCCAAGATAGGGGGGGGTATCAGCCCCAGCATTTT
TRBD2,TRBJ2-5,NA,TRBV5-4,CASSPRLAGGEETQYF,TGTGCCAGCAGCCCAAGACTAGCGGGAGGCGAAGAGACCCAGTACTTC
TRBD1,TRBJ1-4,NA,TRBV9,CASSGRRDSPNEKLFF,TGTGCCAGCAGCGGGAGACGGGACAGCCCTAATGAAAAACTGTTTTTT
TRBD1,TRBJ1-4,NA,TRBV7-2,CASIDPGQVNEKLFF,TGTGCCAGCATCGACCCGGGACAGGTTAATGAAAAACTGTTTTTT